These 17 T cell receptor beta chains were sequenced from one sample in a study of beta chain features in type 1 diabetes. Study results and caveats: TCRB CDR3s were moderately but significantly shorter in Type 1 diabetes patients in all four CD4+ subsets.

The study reverse transcribed the entire isolated RNA, so it sequenced expressed TCRB transcripts. Sequenced by immunoSEQ multiplex PCR; TCRdb stores in-frame clones only, minus some. The repertoire holds hundreds of thousands of clones, with 15% as singletons. Which antigens these TCRs recognize remains unknown. The sequenced sample was naive CD4+ T cells from blood. The source is a man aged 18 to 30 with type 1 diabetes.

V gene TRBV30 combines with J gene TRBJ2-5; weak D call: TRBD1 (6 bases). The CDR3 has 15 residues. V shed 0 bases and J shed 5 bases, with 16 bases lying between them. Germline loops: CDR1 GTSNPN, CDR2 SVGIG (reference sequence). CDR3 DNA: TGTGCCTGGAGTGTAGGTGGCAGGGGCACGGAGACCCAGTACTTC. The encoded protein is CAWSVGGRGTETQYF.

This clone has only a few counts. The sample contains more than one DNA sequence encoding this CDR3. The chain has TRBV10-3 and TRBJ2-7, with 7 bases aligning to TRBD1. CDR1 is ENHRY, CDR2 SYGVKD, per germline. The CDR3 consists of 14 residues. V lost 6 bases, J lost 2 bases, and 7 bases stayed unmatched. The CDR3 DNA is TGTGCCATCAGCGCCATACAGGGGACCTACGAGCAGTACTTC. It yields the protein CAISAIQGTYEQYF.

This clone was counted between two and nine times. This chain uses TRBV6-6 with TRBJ2-7; 12 bases fit TRBD1. Germline V CDR1 and CDR2: MNHNY, SVGAGI (reference sequence). V lost 6 bases to trimming and J lost 7 bases; unmatched junction nucleotides: 7. The CDR3 loop spans 14 amino acids. CDR3 sequence (DNA): TGTGCCAGCAGCCGGGACAGGGGGCTGGGAGAGCAGTACTTC. It is translated as CASSRDRGLGEQYF.

The chain links TRBV9 to TRBJ1-2, with D perhaps matching TRBD1 (5 bases). V was trimmed by 0 bases and J by 8 bases, leaving 14 bases between them. The CDR3 has 14 residues. The germline gives CDR1 SGDLS, CDR2 YYNGEE. CDR3 in amino acids: CASSVALGRGGYTF. DNA of the CDR3: TGTGCCAGCAGCGTAGCTTTAGGGAGGGGCGGCTACACCTTC.

The chain couples TRBV6-6 to TRBJ2-7; 8 bases match TRBD1. Looked up from germline, CDR1 is MNHNY and CDR2 is SVGAGI (reference sequence). This CDR3 region has 14 residues. V gave up 5 bases and J gave up 6 bases; unmatched junction bases: 9. Written as DNA, the CDR3 is TGTGCCAGCAGTCGTGGACAGGGAATAGGCGAGCAGTACTTC. It encodes CASSRGQGIGEQYF.

This clone occurred a few times. The rearrangement links TRBV10-3 to TRBJ2-6, with no clear D. V shed 6 bases and J shed 1 base, with 13 bases lying between them. The CDR3 is made up of 16 amino acids. Germline CDR1 and CDR2: ENHRY and SYGVKD. CDR3 residues: CAISSYLSSGANVLTF. The CDR3 DNA sequence: TGTGCCATCAGCTCCTATCTTTCTTCTGGGGCCAACGTCCTGACTTTC.

This clone was counted between two and nine times. V and J are TRBV5-4 and TRBJ1-1; D uncertain. The V and J ends lost 4 bases and 3 bases respectively, with 25 bases between them. The CDR3 runs 18 residues. The V gene's germline CDR1 is SGHNT and CDR2 YYREEE (reference sequence). CDR3 amino acids: CASSPKAGSRTRDTEAFF. DNA for the CDR3: TGTGCCAGCAGCCCCAAGGCCGGGAGCCGAACGAGGGACACTGAAGCTTTCTTT. Full variable domain (missing parts from reference TRBV5-4 and TRBJ1-1): ETGVTQSPTHLIKTRGQQVTLRCSSQSGHNTVSWYQQALGQGPQFIFQYYREEENGRGNFPPRFSGLQFPNYSSELNVNALELDDSALYLCASSPKAGSRTRDTEAFFGQGTRLTVV.

This clone was recorded a few times. The chain uses TRBV6-6 and TRBJ2-3, with 11 bases lining up with TRBD2. Per germline, CDR1 MNHNY and CDR2 SVGAGI (reference sequence). Germline trimming cut 6 bases from V and 4 bases from J; bases unmatched to any gene: 6. The length of the CDR3 is 15 residues. CDR3 amino acids: CASSQLAGESDTQYF. CDR3 DNA: TGTGCCAGCAGCCAACTAGCGGGAGAATCAGATACGCAGTATTTT.

In this sample, this clone turned up once. This chain links TRBV7-9 with TRBJ1-3; TRBD1 might be the D (6 bases). This CDR3 has 16 residues. Germline V lookup: CDR1 SEHNR, CDR2 FQNEAQ (reference sequence). Trimming stripped 2 bases from V and 4 bases from J, with 15 bases between. CDR3 DNA sequence: TGTGCCAGCAGCTTACATCCCGGGGGGCCAGGAAACACCATATATTTT. Protein: CASSLHPGGPGNTIYF.

The genes are TRBV5-1 and TRBJ1-1, with D unclear. Trimming shortened V by 0 bases and J by 3 bases, and 12 bases separated the two germline ends. Germline V lookup: CDR1 SGHRS, CDR2 YFSETQ. The length of the CDR3 is 15 residues. The CDR3: CASSLDYPIDTEAFF. The DNA of the CDR3 is TGCGCCAGCAGCTTGGATTACCCTATTGACACTGAAGCTTTCTTT.

The chain employs TRBV7-6 and TRBJ2-1, with 11 bases fitting TRBD1. The CDR3 consists of 15 residues. Germline V gives CDR1 SGHVS, CDR2 FNYEAQ. The ends lost 5 bases at V and 6 bases at J; junction bases unmatched: 6. The CDR3 DNA sequence: TGTGCCAGCAGCACCGGACAGGGGGCTGGCAATGAGCAGTTCTTC. It specifies CASSTGQGAGNEQFF.

The gene calls are TRBV6-6 and TRBJ2-7, with 7 positions matching TRBD2. The CDR3 is made up of 12 amino acids. Trimming cost V 5 bases and J 3 bases; bases outside gene matches: 1. From germline, CDR1 is MNHNY and CDR2 SVGAGI (reference sequence). CDR3 amino acids: CASSRGDYEQYF. As DNA, the CDR3 is TGTGCCAGCAGTCGGGGGGACTACGAGCAGTACTTC.

This sequence joins TRBV28 and TRBJ1-2; D is perhaps TRBD1 (6 bases). The CDR3 loop spans 16 amino acids. V lost 4 bases to trimming and J lost 4 bases, with 19 bases between them. The germline V gene encodes CDR1 MDHEN and CDR2 SYDVKM. This chain's CDR3 is CASSSGQLAGIYGYTF. The CDR3 DNA reads TGTGCCAGCAGTTCTGGACAGCTCGCCGGTATCTATGGCTACACCTTC.

The chain is built from TRBV10-3 and TRBJ2-7; D possibly corresponds to TRBD1 (6 bases). The CDR3 is made up of 13 amino acids. The germline V and J ends were trimmed by 5 bases and 3 bases, with 11 bases remaining between them. The germline V gene has CDR1 ENHRY and CDR2 SYGVKD. In DNA form, the CDR3 reads TGTGCCATCAGTCGAGGACAGTACTACGAGCAGTACTTC. It yields the protein CAISRGQYYEQYF.

The V call is TRBV9, the J call TRBJ2-2, with D possibly being TRBD2 (6 bases). V was clipped by 0 bases and J by 7 bases, with 13 bases between them. This CDR3 is built from 15 residues. Germline assignment: CDR1 SGDLS and CDR2 YYNGEE. CDR3 nucleotides: TGTGCCAGCAGCGTAGTTGGGACGCGGGGCGGGGAGCTGTTTTTT. This translates into CASSVVGTRGGELFF.

This clone appeared a few times. J is TRBJ1-2 and V is TRBV15; 7 bases line up with TRBD1. Trimming at V came to 4 bases and at J to 4 bases, leaving 6 bases not matched to a gene. Per the germline V gene, CDR1 is LNHNV and CDR2 is YYDKDF (reference sequence). The CDR3 totals 14 residues. The CDR3 sequence: CATSTLDRPYGYTF. The CDR3 coding sequence is TGTGCCACCAGCACGTTGGACAGGCCCTATGGCTACACCTTC.

In its sample, this clone was seen a few times. The chain is built from TRBV7-6 and TRBJ2-1, with D hard to call. Trimming took 4 bases from V and 0 from J, leaving 13 bases between them. This CDR3 contains 16 residues. From germline, CDR1 is SGHVS and CDR2 FNYEAQ. This CDR3 is CASSSDSWPSYNEQFF. Here the CDR3 DNA reads TGTGCCAGCAGCTCTGACTCCTGGCCCTCCTACAATGAGCAGTTCTTC.